The clone carrying this TCR beta chain showed up just a few times. Its matching antigen is unknown. Quantitative molecular-barcoded 5'-RACE generated the TCR beta libraries. One entry per CDR3 protein results from TCRdb running MiXCR on the 5' RACE reads. The data show 750,000 to 850,000 distinct CDR3 sequences, 12% seen once. This sample was taken from a study of CD8 T cells in ankylosing spondylitis. Whole-study results and caveats: The authors found the disease-linked clones to be CD8+ and relatively rare in peripheral blood. One TCR beta motif, made up of under ten highly homologous variants, appeared characteristic of ankylosing spondylitis blood.

CDR1 is DFQATT, CDR2 SNEGSKA, per germline (reference sequence). V lost 1 base and J lost 8, with 14 bases in between. The CDR3 is 13 amino acids. This sequence originates from a male donor with ankylosing spondylitis. This rearrangement joins TRBV20-1 to TRBJ1-2; tentative D call: TRBD1 (6 bases). The specimen sequenced was blood, either unsorted or a sorted T cell fraction (not recorded which). The CDR3 loop reads CSARGGRGEGYTF. The CDR3 DNA sequence: TGCAGTGCTAGAGGTGGCAGGGGTGAAGGCTACACCTTC.